The clone carrying this T cell receptor (beta chain) was seen only a few times. Template material for amplifying TCR beta CDR3 regions consisted of RNA transcripts. HTBI primers were used for first-round RT-PCR of the TCR CDR3. TCRdb reanalysed the multiplex PCR reads using MiXCR and keeps one entry per CDR3 protein. This table holds roughly 750,000 distinct CDR3 sequences, about 17% found once. The ends lost 5 bases at V and 0 bases at J; junction bases unmatched: 3. CDR1 and CDR2 (germline): KGHDR, SFDVKD. The CDR3 is 17 residues long. The data originate from a study of T cells in Graves' hyperthyroidism and ophthalmopathy.

The TCR comes from a man between 18 and 29 years old with Graves' hyperthyroidism. The sample comprised blood. This rearrangement joins TRBV24-1 to TRBJ2-1; 13 bases are shared with TRBD2. The CDR3 DNA reads TGTGCCACCAGTGGGACTAGCGGGAGCAACTCCTACAATGAGCAGTTCTTC. This gives the protein CATSGTSGSNSYNEQFF.